These 29 T cell receptor beta chains were sequenced from one sample in a study of cytomegalovirus exposure and HLA in healthy donors. TCRdb's copy holds only in-frame clones and misses some; the assay was immunoSEQ multiplex PCR. The top ten clones hold roughly 1.4% of a sample with more than 85,000 clones, around 89% of them seen once. The sequencing input was PBMCs. The source of these receptors is a woman in her twenties or thirties in good health and CMV-seropositive.

The J gene is TRBJ2-1, the V gene TRBV4-2; 11 nucleotides agree with TRBD2. J lost 8 bases, V lost 2 bases, and 8 bases had no gene match. Germline V lookup: CDR1 LGHNA, CDR2 YNFKEQ. CDR3 size: 16 residues. The CDR3 sequence is CASSQHTSGSSDEQFF. The CDR3 DNA is TGTGCCAGCAGCCAACACACTAGCGGGAGCTCTGATGAGCAGTTCTTC.

In its sample, this clone was seen once. An end of the junction differs from the germline gene, which may be a read error. The chain couples TRBV7-4 to TRBJ2-7; D unclear. CDR1 is SGHVT, CDR2 SQSDAQ, per germline. The CDR3 is 13 amino acids. CDR3 amino acids: CVSSPQGAYEQYF. The DNA for the CDR3 is TGTGTCAGCAGCCCTCAAGGAGCCTACGAGCAGTACTTC.

In its sample, this clone was seen once. The chain joins TRBV6-4 to TRBJ2-1; tentative D call: TRBD2 (7 bases). V was pared by 8 bases and J by 10 bases, with 18 bases between. This CDR3 comprises 13 residues. Germline assignment: CDR1 MRHNA and CDR2 SNTAGT. The CDR3 nucleotides are TGTGCCAGCTCTCGGGGGGCCCAGGGGGAGCAGTTCTTC. It encodes CASSRGAQGEQFF.

The rearrangement uses TRBV5-1 and TRBJ2-2; D is perhaps TRBD1 (5 bases). V was pared by 7 bases and J by 0 bases, with 10 bases between. The CDR3 extends over 14 amino acids. Germline V gene sequence: CDR1 SGHRS, CDR2 YFSETQ. Here the CDR3 DNA reads TGCGCCAGCGTGGGGCAGACGAACACCGGGGAGCTGTTTTTT. Its protein is CASVGQTNTGELFF.

The V call is TRBV7-9, the J call TRBJ2-5, with D perhaps TRBD1 (7 bases). The CDR3 totals 15 residues. The germline CDR1 and CDR2 sequences are SEHNR and FQNEAQ (reference sequence). Trimming took 5 bases from V and 7 from J, leaving 20 bases between them. This CDR3 reads CASSPQGGPTLTQYF. Here the CDR3 DNA reads TGTGCCAGCAGCCCGCAGGGGGGCCCCACTCTGACCCAGTACTTC.

The chain joins TRBV7-2 to TRBJ2-3; D is unclear. The CDR3 has 15 amino acids. CDR1 and CDR2 (germline): SGHTA, FQGNSA. With 3 bases removed from V and 2 bases from J, the gap between germline ends came to 12 bases. CDR3 sequence: CASSFLAGVTDTQYF. Here the CDR3 DNA reads TGTGCCAGCAGCTTCCTTGCCGGAGTCACAGATACGCAGTATTTT. Full variable domain (rest looked up from reference TRBV7-2 and TRBJ2-3): GAGVSQSPSNKVTEKGKDVELRCDPISGHTALYWYRQSLGQGLEFLIYFQGNSAPDKSGLPSDRFSAERTGGSVSTLTIQRTQQEDSAVYLCASSFLAGVTDTQYFGPGTRLTVL.

CDR3 in DNA: TGTGCCAGCTCACCACTCCCTAGCGGGACTCGCGGGGGCCAGTACTTC. Translating it yields CASSPLPSGTRGGQYF. The chain uses TRBV18 and TRBJ2-5; the match to TRBD2 covers 9 bases. The germline gives CDR1 KGHSH, CDR2 LQKENI. With 1 base clipped from V and 10 bases from J, the junction kept 13 bases outside the gene matches. This CDR3 contains 16 residues.

This chain links TRBV5-6 with TRBJ1-4; D gene uncertain. Germline assignment: CDR1 SGHDT and CDR2 YYEEEE. The V and J ends lost 4 bases and 0 bases respectively, with 16 bases between them. The CDR3 consists of 17 residues. This CDR3 is CASSPWHIKATNEKLFF. CDR3 DNA sequence: TGTGCCAGCAGCCCCTGGCATATAAAAGCAACTAATGAAAAACTGTTTTTT.

This chain joins TRBV20-1 and TRBJ2-3; D unresolved. V lost 6 bases and J lost 7, with 8 bases in between. CDR1 and CDR2 from the germline V gene are DFQATT and SNEGSKA (reference sequence). The CDR3 is 10 amino acids. The CDR3 nucleotides are TGCAGTGCACTCGACAATACGCAGTATTTT. Translating gives CSALDNTQYF.

This chain links TRBV30 with TRBJ2-2; 7 bases align to TRBD2. V trimming: 0 bases; J trimming: 4 bases; junction bases outside the gene matches: 8. The CDR3 is 16 residues long. The germline CDR1 and CDR2 sequences are GTSNPN and SVGIG (reference sequence). This CDR3 reads CAWSVISGASTGELFF. CDR3 nucleotide sequence: TGTGCCTGGAGTGTAATCAGCGGGGCGAGCACCGGGGAGCTGTTTTTT.

This chain joins TRBV2 and TRBJ1-1; no reliable D call. The CDR3 loop spans 13 amino acids. V gave up 7 bases and J gave up 6 bases, with 15 bases separating them. Germline V lookup: CDR1 SNHLY, CDR2 FYNNEI. CDR3 residues: CASTWAGGAEAFF. The CDR3 DNA reads as TGTGCCAGCACCTGGGCAGGAGGCGCTGAAGCTTTCTTT.

This chain uses TRBV4-2 with TRBJ2-1, with TRBD2 matching over 9 bases. V dropped 4 bases and J dropped 6; count of bases not matched to a gene: 4. Germline CDR1 reads LGHNA; CDR2 reads YNFKEQ. The CDR3 is 14 amino acids. This CDR3 reads CASSLAGASNEQFF. Here the CDR3 DNA reads TGTGCCAGCAGCCTAGCGGGAGCGAGCAATGAGCAGTTCTTC.

The chain has TRBV13 and TRBJ2-3; D might be TRBD1 (5 bases). The V end was cut by 6 bases, the J end by 1 base, with 11 bases between. Germline CDR1 and CDR2: PRHDT and FYEKMQ (reference sequence). The CDR3 extends over 14 amino acids. The CDR3 loop reads CASRGAHGTDTQYF. The CDR3 bases are TGTGCCAGCAGAGGGGCACACGGCACAGATACGCAGTATTTT.

This chain joins TRBV5-1 and TRBJ1-2; TRBD1 matches 7 bases. This CDR3 is built from 16 residues. Per the germline V gene, CDR1 is SGHRS and CDR2 is YFSETQ. With 0 bases clipped from V and 5 bases from J, the junction kept 10 bases outside the gene matches. The CDR3 loop is CASSLEGRGREYGYTF. The CDR3 DNA sequence: TGCGCCAGCAGCTTGGAGGGCAGGGGGAGAGAATATGGCTACACCTTC. Drawing the rest from reference TRBV5-1 and TRBJ1-2, the complete variable domain is KAGVTQTPRYLIKTRGQQVTLSCSPISGHRSVSWYQQTPGQGLQFLFEYFSETQRNKGNFPGRFSGRQFSNSRSEMNVSTLELGDSALYLCASSLEGRGREYGYTFGSGTRLTVV.

V usage is TRBV5-6 and J usage is TRBJ2-1; TRBD1 matches at 10 bases. V was pared by 4 bases and J by 7 bases, with 11 bases of the junction left unmatched. CDR1 is SGHDT, CDR2 YYEEEE, per germline. The CDR3 has 16 amino acids. CDR3 amino acids: CASSLATGQGHNEQFF. The DNA of the CDR3 is TGTGCCAGCAGCCTAGCGACGGGACAGGGGCATAATGAGCAGTTCTTC.

The V gene is TRBV2, the J gene TRBJ1-2; 7 nucleotides agree with TRBD1. V gave up 5 bases and J gave up 7 bases; unmatched junction bases: 7. Germline V CDR1 and CDR2: SNHLY, FYNNEI. The CDR3 contains 13 residues. CDR3 loop: CASSSEGAGGYTF. DNA for the CDR3: TGTGCCAGCAGTTCAGAGGGGGCGGGTGGCTACACCTTC.

CDR3 coding DNA: TGTGCCAGCAGTTTACAGCGGGAGGACCTGGGGGGCGAGCAGTACTTC. Protein sequence: CASSLQREDLGGEQYF. The chain links TRBV28 to TRBJ2-7; 9 bases fit TRBD2. V gave up 2 bases and J gave up 6 bases; unmatched junction bases: 11. The CDR3 contains 16 residues. In germline, CDR1 is MDHEN, CDR2 SYDVKM.

The chain links TRBV6-5 to TRBJ1-1; 7 bases fit TRBD1. After removal of 5 bases from V and 5 bases from J, the junction contained 2 bases not matched to a gene. The CDR3 is made up of 12 amino acids. CDR1 MNHEY and CDR2 SVGAGI come from the germline V gene. CDR3 nucleotides: TGTGCCAGCAGTCACAGGGGAACTGAAGCTTTCTTT. This encodes CASSHRGTEAFF.

This CDR3 reads CASSESTSYGYTF. CDR3 coding DNA: TGTGCCAGCAGTGAAAGCACTTCCTATGGCTACACCTTC. The V gene is TRBV2, the J gene TRBJ1-2; D not resolved. CDR3 length: 13 residues. The V gene lost 2 bases and the J gene lost 4 bases, with 8 bases spanning the gap. Germline CDR1 is SNHLY and CDR2 is FYNNEI.

This chain connects TRBV5-6 to TRBJ2-3; 11 nucleotides agree with TRBD2. This CDR3 is 16 amino acids long. The V gene end was trimmed by 0 bases and the J gene end by 2 bases; junction bases not matched to a gene: 2. Germline values: CDR1 SGHDT, CDR2 YYEEEE. CDR3 DNA sequence: TGTGCCAGCAGCTTGGGACTAGCGGGGCCCACAGATACGCAGTATTTT. Translating gives CASSLGLAGPTDTQYF.

The J gene is TRBJ2-5, the V gene TRBV6-5, with D possibly TRBD2 on 5 matching bases. The ends were cut back, 7 bases at V and 3 bases at J, with 9 bases in the middle. The CDR3 loop spans 12 amino acids. CDR1 and CDR2 (germline): MNHEY, SVGAGI. Here the CDR3 DNA reads TGTGCCAGCACCAACGGGGAAGAGACCCAGTACTTC. Translating it yields CASTNGEETQYF.

The chain recombines TRBV6-1 with TRBJ2-7, with 8 bases aligning to TRBD1. The V gene end was trimmed by 2 bases and the J gene end by 6 bases; junction bases not matched to a gene: 9. CDR3 length: 15 residues. Germline V gene data show CDR1 as MNHNS and CDR2 as SASEGT. The CDR3 region has the DNA TGTGCCAGCAGTGAAACAGGGGGGAATGGGGGCGAGCAGTACTTC. Translated: CASSETGGNGGEQYF.

The chain recombines TRBV27 with TRBJ2-1, with 7 bases fitting TRBD1. The germline gives CDR1 MNHEY, CDR2 SMNVEV (reference sequence). CDR3 length equals 15 residues. Trimming removed 5 bases from V and 4 bases from J; junction bases left unmatched: 8. The CDR3 spells CASSPGTEPYNEQFF. CDR3 nucleotide sequence: TGTGCCAGCAGTCCCGGGACAGAGCCTTACAATGAGCAGTTCTTC.

This chain links TRBV5-1 with TRBJ2-1, with a tentative D call TRBD1 (6 bases). The CDR3 length is 16 residues. From germline, CDR1 is SGHRS and CDR2 YFSETQ. Trimming left V 4 bases short and J 1 base short, with 15 bases between. The CDR3 region has the DNA TGCGCCAGCAGCCCAGGAACCACAGGGTCCTACAATGAGCAGTTCTTC. It specifies CASSPGTTGSYNEQFF. Full variable domain (rest looked up from reference TRBV5-1 and TRBJ2-1): KAGVTQTPRYLIKTRGQQVTLSCSPISGHRSVSWYQQTPGQGLQFLFEYFSETQRNKGNFPGRFSGRQFSNSRSEMNVSTLELGDSALYLCASSPGTTGSYNEQFFGPGTRLTVL.

The chain recombines TRBV6-1 with TRBJ1-3; no firm D call. The length of the CDR3 is 10 residues. The ends were cut back, 8 bases at V and 7 bases at J, with 6 bases in the middle. Per germline, CDR1 MNHNS and CDR2 SASEGT. The CDR3 region has the DNA TGTGCCAGCGGTCGGAACACCATATATTTT. This translates into CASGRNTIYF.

The J gene is TRBJ2-7, the V gene TRBV5-4; 9 positions agree with TRBD2. This CDR3 contains 14 residues. CDR1 is SGHNT, CDR2 YYREEE, per germline (reference sequence). V gave up 4 bases and J gave up 3 bases; unmatched junction bases: 5. The CDR3 sequence is CASSTLAGRYEQYF. DNA of the CDR3: TGTGCCAGCAGCACTCTAGCGGGGCGCTACGAGCAGTACTTC.

The chain carries TRBV18 and TRBJ2-4, with 12 bases aligning to TRBD1. CDR3 length: 15 residues. With 5 bases clipped from V and 6 bases from J, the junction kept 5 bases outside the gene matches. The V gene's germline CDR1 is KGHSH and CDR2 LQKENI. The CDR3 region is CASSRMGQGANIQYF. In nucleotides, the CDR3 is TGTGCCAGCTCAAGAATGGGACAGGGGGCAAACATTCAGTACTTC. The variable domain in full, completed from reference TRBV18 and TRBJ2-4, reads NAGVMQNPRHLVRRRGQEARLRCSPMKGHSHVYWYRQLPEEGLKFMVYLQKENIIDESGMPKERFSAEFPKEGPSILRIQQVVRGDSAAYFCASSRMGQGANIQYFGAGTRLSVL.

V is TRBV6-1 and J is TRBJ2-5, with a tentative D call TRBD2 (5 bases). Germline V lookup: CDR1 MNHNS, CDR2 SASEGT. Trimming took off 6 bases at V and 4 bases at J, with 12 bases between the two ends. This CDR3 has 13 residues. CDR3 sequence (DNA): TGTGCCAGCAGGGGAACTAGTAGAGAGACCCAGTACTTC. Protein product: CASRGTSRETQYF.

V usage is TRBV18 and J usage is TRBJ2-3; D possibly corresponds to TRBD1 (5 bases). Germline V gene data show CDR1 as KGHSH and CDR2 as LQKENI. The CDR3 contains 14 residues. V was trimmed by 2 bases and J by 2 bases, leaving 8 bases between them. The CDR3 is CASSPIGDTDTQYF. The CDR3 DNA reads TGTGCCAGCTCACCAATAGGGGACACAGATACGCAGTATTTT.